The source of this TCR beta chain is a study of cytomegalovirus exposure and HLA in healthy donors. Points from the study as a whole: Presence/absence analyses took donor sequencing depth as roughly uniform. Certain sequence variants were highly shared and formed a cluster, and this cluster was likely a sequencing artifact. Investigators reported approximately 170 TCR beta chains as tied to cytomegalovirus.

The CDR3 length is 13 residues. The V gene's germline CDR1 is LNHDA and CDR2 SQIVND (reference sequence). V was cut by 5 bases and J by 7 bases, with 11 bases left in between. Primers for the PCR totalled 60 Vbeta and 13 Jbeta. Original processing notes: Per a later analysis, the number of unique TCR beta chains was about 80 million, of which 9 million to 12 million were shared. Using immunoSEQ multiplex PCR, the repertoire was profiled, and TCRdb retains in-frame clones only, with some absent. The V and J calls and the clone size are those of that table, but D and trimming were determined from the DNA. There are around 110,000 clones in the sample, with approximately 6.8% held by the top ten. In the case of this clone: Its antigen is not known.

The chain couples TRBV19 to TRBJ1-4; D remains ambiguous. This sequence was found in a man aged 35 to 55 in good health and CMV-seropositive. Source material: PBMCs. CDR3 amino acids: CASSQQASEKLFF. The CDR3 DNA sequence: TGTGCCAGTAGTCAGCAGGCGAGTGAAAAACTGTTTTTT. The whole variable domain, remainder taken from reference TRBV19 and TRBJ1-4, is DGGITQSPKYLFRKEGQNVTLSCEQNLNHDAMYWYRQDPGQGLRLIYYSQIVNDFQKGDIAEGYSVSREKKESFPLTVTSAQKNPTAFYLCASSQQASEKLFFGSGTQLSVL.